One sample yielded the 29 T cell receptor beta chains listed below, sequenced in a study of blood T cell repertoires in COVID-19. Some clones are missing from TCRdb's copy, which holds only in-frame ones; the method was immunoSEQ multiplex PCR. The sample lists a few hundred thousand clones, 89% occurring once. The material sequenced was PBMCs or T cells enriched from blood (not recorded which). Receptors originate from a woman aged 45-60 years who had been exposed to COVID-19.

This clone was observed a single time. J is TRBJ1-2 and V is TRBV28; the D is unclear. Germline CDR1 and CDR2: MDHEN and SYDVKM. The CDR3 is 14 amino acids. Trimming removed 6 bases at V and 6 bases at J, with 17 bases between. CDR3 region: CASRVLDSGDGYTF. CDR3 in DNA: TGTGCCAGCAGAGTTTTGGATTCTGGAGATGGCTACACCTTC.

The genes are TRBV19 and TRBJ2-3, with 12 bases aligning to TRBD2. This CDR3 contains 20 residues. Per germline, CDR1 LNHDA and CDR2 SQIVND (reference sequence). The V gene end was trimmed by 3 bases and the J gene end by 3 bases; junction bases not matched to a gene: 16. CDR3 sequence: CASSIIEPSGGAFWTDTQYF. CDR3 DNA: TGTGCCAGTAGTATCATAGAGCCTAGCGGGGGGGCCTTTTGGACAGATACGCAGTATTTT.

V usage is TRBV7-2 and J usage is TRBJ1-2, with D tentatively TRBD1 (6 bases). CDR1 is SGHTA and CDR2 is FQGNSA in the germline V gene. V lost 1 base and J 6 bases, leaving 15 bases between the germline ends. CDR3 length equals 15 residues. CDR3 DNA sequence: TGTGCCAGCAGCTTAGGTTTCGGGACATTAGATGGCTACACCTTC. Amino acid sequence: CASSLGFGTLDGYTF.

CDR3 sequence (DNA): TGTGCCAGCAGCTTCCTAGAGACCCAGTACTTC. This sequence encodes CASSFLETQYF. The genes are TRBV21-1 and TRBJ2-5; the DNA was not used to check the table's D call, TRBD2. TRBV21-1 represents a pseudogene. There are 11 residues in the CDR3.

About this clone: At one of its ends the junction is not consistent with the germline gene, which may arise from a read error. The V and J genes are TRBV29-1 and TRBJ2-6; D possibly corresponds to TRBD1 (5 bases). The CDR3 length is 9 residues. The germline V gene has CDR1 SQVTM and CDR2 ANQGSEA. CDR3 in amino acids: CSVPPGLAF. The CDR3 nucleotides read TGCAGCGTTCCCCCAGGGCTGGCTTTC. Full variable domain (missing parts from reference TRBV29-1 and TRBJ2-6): SAVISQKPSRDICQRGTSLTIQCQVDSQVTMMFWYRQQPGQSLTLIATANQGSEATYESGFVIDKFPISRPNLTFSTLTVSNMSPEDSSIYLCSVPPGLAFGAGSRLTVL.

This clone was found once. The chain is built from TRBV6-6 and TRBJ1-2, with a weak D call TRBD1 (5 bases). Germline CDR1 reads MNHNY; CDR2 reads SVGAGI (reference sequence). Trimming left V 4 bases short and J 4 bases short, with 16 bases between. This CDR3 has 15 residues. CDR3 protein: CASSSSTTQGYGYTF. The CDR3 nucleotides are TGTGCCAGCAGTTCCAGCACAACTCAGGGCTATGGCTACACCTTC.

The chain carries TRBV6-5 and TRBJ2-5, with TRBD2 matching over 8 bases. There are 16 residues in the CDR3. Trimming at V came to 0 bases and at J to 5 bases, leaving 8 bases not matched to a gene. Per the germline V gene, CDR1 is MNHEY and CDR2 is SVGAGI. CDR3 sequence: CASSYSSLSSGETQYF. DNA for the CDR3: TGTGCCAGCAGTTACTCGAGTCTTTCTAGCGGGGAGACCCAGTACTTC.

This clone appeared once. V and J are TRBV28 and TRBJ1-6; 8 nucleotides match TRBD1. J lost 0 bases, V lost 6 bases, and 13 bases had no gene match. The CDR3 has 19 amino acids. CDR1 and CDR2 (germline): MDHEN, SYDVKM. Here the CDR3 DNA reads TGTGCCAGCAGGCAAAGTTTGAGGACAGGGAGCTCCTATAATTCACCCCTCCACTTT. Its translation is CASRQSLRTGSSYNSPLHF.

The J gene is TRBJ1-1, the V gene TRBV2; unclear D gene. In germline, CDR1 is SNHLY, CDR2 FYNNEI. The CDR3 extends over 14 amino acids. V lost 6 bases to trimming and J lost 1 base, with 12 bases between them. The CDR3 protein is CASRRGRANTEAFF. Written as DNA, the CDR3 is TGTGCCAGCAGGCGAGGGAGAGCGAACACTGAAGCTTTCTTT.

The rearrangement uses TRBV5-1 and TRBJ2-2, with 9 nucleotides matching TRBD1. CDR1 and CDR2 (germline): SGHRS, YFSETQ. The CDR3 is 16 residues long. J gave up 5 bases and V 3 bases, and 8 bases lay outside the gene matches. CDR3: CASSSRDRARTGELFF. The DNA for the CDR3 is TGCGCCAGCAGCTCGAGGGACAGGGCGAGGACCGGGGAGCTGTTTTTT.

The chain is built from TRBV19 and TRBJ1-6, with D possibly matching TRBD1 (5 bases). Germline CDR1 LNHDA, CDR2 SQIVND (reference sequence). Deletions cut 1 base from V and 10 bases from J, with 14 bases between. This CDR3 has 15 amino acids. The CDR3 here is CASSIGRASNSPLHF. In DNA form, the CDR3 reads TGTGCCAGTAGTATAGGCAGGGCGAGTAACTCACCCCTCCACTTT.

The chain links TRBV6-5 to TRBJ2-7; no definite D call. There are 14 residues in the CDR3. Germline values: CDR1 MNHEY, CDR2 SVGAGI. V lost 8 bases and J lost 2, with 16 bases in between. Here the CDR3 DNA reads TGTGCCAGCCTCTCCTACAGAGACCCCTACGAGCAGTACTTC. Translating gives CASLSYRDPYEQYF.

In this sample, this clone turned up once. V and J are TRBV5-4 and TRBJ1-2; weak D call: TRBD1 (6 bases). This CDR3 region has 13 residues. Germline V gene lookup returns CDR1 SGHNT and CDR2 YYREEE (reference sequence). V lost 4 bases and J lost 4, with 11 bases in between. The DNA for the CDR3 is TGTGCCAGCAGCCTTCGACAGGTCTATGGCTACACCTTC. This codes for CASSLRQVYGYTF.

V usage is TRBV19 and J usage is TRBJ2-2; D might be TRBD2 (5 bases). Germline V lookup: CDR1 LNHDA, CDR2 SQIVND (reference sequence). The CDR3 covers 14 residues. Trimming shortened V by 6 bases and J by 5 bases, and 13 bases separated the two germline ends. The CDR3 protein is CASSVLDSTGELFF. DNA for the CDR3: TGTGCCAGTAGCGTTTTGGACTCGACCGGGGAGCTGTTTTTT.

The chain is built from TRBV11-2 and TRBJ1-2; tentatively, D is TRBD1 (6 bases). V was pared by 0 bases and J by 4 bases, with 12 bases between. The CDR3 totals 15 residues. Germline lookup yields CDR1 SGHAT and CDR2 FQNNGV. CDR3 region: CASSLDRGATYGYTF. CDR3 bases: TGTGCCAGCAGCTTAGACAGGGGAGCGACCTATGGCTACACCTTC.

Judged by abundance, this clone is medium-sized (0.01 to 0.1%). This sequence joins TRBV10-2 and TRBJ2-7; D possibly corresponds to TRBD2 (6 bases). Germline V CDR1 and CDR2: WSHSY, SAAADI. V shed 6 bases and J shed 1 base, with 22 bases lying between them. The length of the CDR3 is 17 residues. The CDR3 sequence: CASSRAGTLQLSYEQYF. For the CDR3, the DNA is TGCGCCAGCAGCAGAGCCGGGACTCTCCAACTTTCCTACGAGCAGTACTTC.

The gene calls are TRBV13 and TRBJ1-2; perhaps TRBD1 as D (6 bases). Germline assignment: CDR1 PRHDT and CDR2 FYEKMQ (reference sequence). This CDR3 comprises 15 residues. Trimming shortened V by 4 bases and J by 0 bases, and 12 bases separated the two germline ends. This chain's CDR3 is CASSSRDNPNYGYTF. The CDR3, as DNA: TGTGCCAGCAGCTCCCGGGACAACCCTAACTATGGCTACACCTTC.

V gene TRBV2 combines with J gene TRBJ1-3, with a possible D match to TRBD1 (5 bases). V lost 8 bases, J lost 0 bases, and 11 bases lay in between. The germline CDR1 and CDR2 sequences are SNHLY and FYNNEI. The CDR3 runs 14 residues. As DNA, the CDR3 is TGTGCCAGCTCAGACAGATACTCTGGAAACACCATATATTTT. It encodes CASSDRYSGNTIYF.

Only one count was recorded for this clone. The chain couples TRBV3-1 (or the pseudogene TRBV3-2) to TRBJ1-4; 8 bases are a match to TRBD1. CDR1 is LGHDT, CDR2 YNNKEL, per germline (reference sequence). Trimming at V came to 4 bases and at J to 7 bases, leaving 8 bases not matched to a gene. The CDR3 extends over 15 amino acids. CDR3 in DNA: TGTGCCAGCAGCCGCACCCAGGGGGCAGGTGAAAAACTGTTTTTT. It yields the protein CASSRTQGAGEKLFF.

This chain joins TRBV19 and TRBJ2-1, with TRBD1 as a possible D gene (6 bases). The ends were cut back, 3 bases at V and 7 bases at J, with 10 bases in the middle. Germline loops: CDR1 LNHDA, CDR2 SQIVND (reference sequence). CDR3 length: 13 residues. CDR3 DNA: TGTGCCAGTAGTATTGGACAGAAAAATGAGCAGTTCTTC. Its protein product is CASSIGQKNEQFF.

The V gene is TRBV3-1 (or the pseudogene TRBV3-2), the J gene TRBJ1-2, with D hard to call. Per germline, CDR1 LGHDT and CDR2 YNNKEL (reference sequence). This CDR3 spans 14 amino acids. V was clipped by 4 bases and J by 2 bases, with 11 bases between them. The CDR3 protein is CASSPSLSNYGYTF. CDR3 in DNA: TGTGCCAGCAGCCCCTCCTTAAGCAACTATGGCTACACCTTC.

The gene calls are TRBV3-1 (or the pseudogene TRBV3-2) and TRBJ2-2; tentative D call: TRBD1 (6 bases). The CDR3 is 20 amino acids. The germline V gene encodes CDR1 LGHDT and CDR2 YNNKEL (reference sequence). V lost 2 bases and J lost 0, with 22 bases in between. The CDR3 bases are TGTGCCAGCAGCCAATCCCGAGGCGGGCCGACAGGACCGAACACCGGGGAGCTGTTTTTT. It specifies CASSQSRGGPTGPNTGELFF.

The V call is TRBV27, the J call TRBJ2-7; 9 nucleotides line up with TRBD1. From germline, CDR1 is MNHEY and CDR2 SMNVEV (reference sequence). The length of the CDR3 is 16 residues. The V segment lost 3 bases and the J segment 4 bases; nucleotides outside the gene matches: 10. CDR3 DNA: TGTGCCAGCAGTTTCCTGGGGGGACAGGGTATATACGAGCAGTACTTC. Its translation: CASSFLGGQGIYEQYF.

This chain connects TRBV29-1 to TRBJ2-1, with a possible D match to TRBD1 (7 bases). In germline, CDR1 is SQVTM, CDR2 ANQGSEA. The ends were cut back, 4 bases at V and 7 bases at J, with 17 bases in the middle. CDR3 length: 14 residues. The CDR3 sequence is CSVARGASGNEQFF. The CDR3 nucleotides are TGCAGCGTTGCCAGGGGGGCATCGGGGAATGAGCAGTTCTTC.

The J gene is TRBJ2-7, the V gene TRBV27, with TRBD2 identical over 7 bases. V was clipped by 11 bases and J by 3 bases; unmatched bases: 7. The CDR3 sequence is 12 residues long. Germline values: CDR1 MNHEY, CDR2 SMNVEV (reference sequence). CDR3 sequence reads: CASWGGGYEQYF. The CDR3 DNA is TGTGCCTCCTGGGGGGGTGGCTACGAGCAGTACTTC.

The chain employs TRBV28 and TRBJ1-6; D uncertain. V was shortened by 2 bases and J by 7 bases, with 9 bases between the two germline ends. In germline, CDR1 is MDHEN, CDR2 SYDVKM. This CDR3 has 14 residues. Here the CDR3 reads CASSLKGRNSPLHF. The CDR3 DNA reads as TGTGCCAGCAGTTTAAAAGGGAGAAATTCACCCCTCCACTTT.

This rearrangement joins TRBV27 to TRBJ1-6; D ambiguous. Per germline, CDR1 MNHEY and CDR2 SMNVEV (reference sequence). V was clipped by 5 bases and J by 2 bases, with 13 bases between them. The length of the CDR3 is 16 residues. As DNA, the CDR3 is TGTGCCAGCAGTCCGTGGGGAGAGGCCTATAATTCACCCCTCCACTTT. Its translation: CASSPWGEAYNSPLHF.

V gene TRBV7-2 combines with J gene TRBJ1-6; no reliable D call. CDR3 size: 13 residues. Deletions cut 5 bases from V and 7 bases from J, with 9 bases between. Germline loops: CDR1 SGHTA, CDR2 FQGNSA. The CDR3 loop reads CASSASLNSPLHF. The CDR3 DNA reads TGTGCCAGCAGCGCCAGTTTAAATTCACCCCTCCACTTT.

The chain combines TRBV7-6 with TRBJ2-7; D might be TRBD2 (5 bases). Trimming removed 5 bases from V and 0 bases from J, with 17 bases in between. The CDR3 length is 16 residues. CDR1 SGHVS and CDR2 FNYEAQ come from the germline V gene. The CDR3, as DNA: TGTGCCAGCAGCCCTTTCGTGGACTCGAGCTCCTACGAGCAGTACTTC. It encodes CASSPFVDSSSYEQYF.